This T cell receptor beta chain was retrieved from a study of blood T cell repertoires in COVID-19. On the study more broadly: The United States, Italy and Spain supplied acute and convalescent COVID-19 samples. In each case, the material was cDNA or gDNA derived from T cells, B-cell-depleted T cells, or PBMCs.

Symptom resolution, clearance, or two negative PCRs marked the recovered donors of Cohort 3. There are 14 residues in the CDR3. The J segment lost 1 base and the V segment lost 4 bases, leaving 2 bases of the junction unmatched. Germline loops: CDR1 LGHNA, CDR2 YNFKEQ. Study processing details: Reference gene primer amplification in the assay estimated nucleated cell counts. Measured with immunoSEQ multiplex PCR; TCRdb has only the in-frame clones, and not every one. From that table come the V and J calls and clone size; the DNA was used to work out D and trimming. The table lists over 250,000 clones, more than 80% of them singletons.

This sequence joins TRBV4-2 and TRBJ2-7; TRBD2 aligns across 9 bases. This clonotype originated in a woman under 30 who had recovered from COVID-19. Material for sequencing was PBMCs or T cells enriched from blood (not recorded which). CDR3 DNA sequence: TGTGCCAGCAGCCGACTAGCGGAGTCCTACGAGCAGTACTTC. Translation gives CASSRLAESYEQYF.